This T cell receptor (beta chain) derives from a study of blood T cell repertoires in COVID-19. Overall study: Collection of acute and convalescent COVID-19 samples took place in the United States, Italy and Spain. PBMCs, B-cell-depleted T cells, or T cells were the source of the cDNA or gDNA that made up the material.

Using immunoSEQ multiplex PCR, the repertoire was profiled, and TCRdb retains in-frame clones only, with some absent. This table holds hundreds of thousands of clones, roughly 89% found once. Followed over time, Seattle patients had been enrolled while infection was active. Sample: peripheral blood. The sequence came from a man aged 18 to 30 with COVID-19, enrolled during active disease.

Here the CDR3 DNA reads TGTGCCAGCAGCCCGAGAGGGGGCGGGTCCTACAATGAGCAGTTCTTC. Translating it yields CASSPRGGGSYNEQFF. The chain uses TRBV11-2 and TRBJ2-1; 7 bases agree with TRBD1. The CDR3 spans 16 residues. Germline V gene data show CDR1 as SGHAT and CDR2 as FQNNGV. After removal of 5 bases from V and 1 base from J, the junction contained 8 bases not matched to a gene. Supplemented by reference TRBV11-2 and TRBJ2-1, the full variable domain reads EAGVAQSPRYKIIEKRQSVAFWCNPISGHATLYWYQQILGQGPKLLIQFQNNGVVDDSQLPKDRFSAERLKGVDSTLKIQPAKLEDSAVYLCASSPRGGGSYNEQFFGPGTRLTVL.